The 21 T cell receptor beta chains below all came from one sample that was sequenced in a study of cytomegalovirus exposure and HLA in healthy donors. PCR used 60 Vbeta primers and 13 Jbeta primers. TCRdb's copy holds only in-frame clones and misses some; the assay was immunoSEQ multiplex PCR. The sample gives about 200,000 clones, around 81% of which show up once; more than 1.5% is in the top ten. The sequenced sample consisted of PBMCs. These receptors were taken from a man aged 18 to 29 in good health and CMV-seronegative.

The chain combines TRBV5-1 with TRBJ2-2, with 9 bases aligning to TRBD2. V was pared by 0 bases and J by 3 bases, with 6 bases of the junction left unmatched. The CDR3 is 17 residues long. CDR1 SGHRS and CDR2 YFSETQ come from the germline V gene. As DNA, the CDR3 is TGCGCCAGCAGCTTGGAAGTCCGGACTAGCGACACCGGGGAGCTGTTTTTT. Its protein product is CASSLEVRTSDTGELFF.

This clone was counted between two and nine times. This chain uses TRBV7-9 with TRBJ2-5; TRBD1 aligns across 10 bases. V shed 5 bases and J 5 bases; nucleotides not matched to a gene: 11. The CDR3 contains 16 residues. Germline V gene data show CDR1 as SEHNR and CDR2 as FQNEAQ (reference sequence). DNA of the CDR3: TGTGCCAGCAGCCCGGGACAGGGGACGATGAGGGAGACCCAGTACTTC. Its protein is CASSPGQGTMRETQYF.

The chain is built from TRBV6-6 and TRBJ2-7, with 8 bases matching TRBD1. Germline CDR1 MNHNY, CDR2 SVGAGI (reference sequence). The CDR3 is 12 amino acids. V was pared by 2 bases and J by 9 bases, with 3 bases of the junction left unmatched. CDR3 DNA: TGTGCCAGCAGTTACCCAGGGGGCGCGCAGTACTTC. Translation: CASSYPGGAQYF.

This chain connects TRBV5-5 to TRBJ1-1; 8 nucleotides match TRBD1. The V segment lost 2 bases and the J segment 5 bases; nucleotides outside the gene matches: 5. Germline V CDR1 and CDR2: SGHKS, YYEKEE (reference sequence). The CDR3 extends over 14 amino acids. Written as DNA, the CDR3 is TGTGCCAGCAGCTTCCCCGGACAGGGAACTGAAGCTTTCTTT. This gives the protein CASSFPGQGTEAFF.

This clone was seen only once. The V and J genes are TRBV6-1 and TRBJ1-1, with D perhaps matching TRBD1 (5 bases). The CDR3 runs to 14 residues. The germline gives CDR1 MNHNS, CDR2 SASEGT. V lost 7 bases, J lost 11 bases, and 23 bases lay in between. CDR3 sequence: CASTAVQFPRGAFF. As DNA, the CDR3 is TGTGCCAGCACCGCTGTCCAGTTCCCCCGGGGGGCTTTCTTT.

The V and J genes are TRBV4-3 and TRBJ1-5; 7 positions match TRBD1. V lost 1 base, J lost 4 bases, and 4 bases stayed unmatched. CDR3 size: 15 residues. Germline lookup yields CDR1 LGHNA and CDR2 YSLEER. The DNA of the CDR3 is TGCGCCAGCAGCCAAGCGGGACAGAAGAATCAGCCCCAGCATTTT. Translated: CASSQAGQKNQPQHF.

This chain links TRBV18 with TRBJ1-2, with 10 bases aligning to TRBD1. This CDR3 contains 13 residues. Per the germline V gene, CDR1 is KGHSH and CDR2 is LQKENI. V was clipped by 8 bases and J by 9 bases; unmatched bases: 9. CDR3 nucleotides: TGTGCCAGCGCTGAGACAGGGGGCGCAAGCTACACCTTC. Its protein product is CASAETGGASYTF.

The chain recombines TRBV29-1 with TRBJ1-2; a possible D gene is TRBD1 (6 bases). The CDR3 runs to 14 residues. Trimming removed 2 bases at V and 1 base at J, with 11 bases between. CDR1 is SQVTM and CDR2 is ANQGSEA in the germline V gene. The CDR3 reads CSVERGGRNYGYTF. In DNA form, the CDR3 reads TGCAGCGTTGAAAGGGGGGGGCGTAACTATGGCTACACCTTC.

This clone was seen only once. The CDR3 DNA sequence: TGTGCCAGCAGTCGACTAGCGGGGGGCGGAGAGACCCAGTACTTC. Translated, it gives CASSRLAGGGETQYF. This chain connects TRBV27 to TRBJ2-5, with 13 bases fitting TRBD2. Unmatched junction bases numbered 4, after V lost 5 bases and J lost 4 bases. The CDR3 is 15 residues long. The germline V gene encodes CDR1 MNHEY and CDR2 SMNVEV (reference sequence).

CDR3: CASSPRGRRDTDTQYF. The CDR3 region has the DNA TGTGCCAGCAGCCCGAGGGGGCGCAGGGACACAGATACGCAGTATTTT. V gene TRBV7-2 combines with J gene TRBJ2-3, with 7 bases lining up with TRBD1. V shed 5 bases, J shed 2 bases, and the junction held 10 bases outside the gene matches. Germline V gene data show CDR1 as SGHTA and CDR2 as FQGNSA. This CDR3 contains 16 residues.

The J gene is TRBJ2-4, the V gene TRBV5-3; tentatively, D is TRBD2 (6 bases). TRBV5-3 is labeled an ORF, and its function is uncertain. Trimming took 4 bases from V and 0 from J, leaving 17 bases between them. This CDR3 is built from 17 residues. CDR3 bases: TGTGCCAGAAGCGCGCCCATGGGGGGAGTAGCCAAAAACATTCAGTACTTC. Encoded protein: CARSAPMGGVAKNIQYF.

This clone appeared a single time. This chain connects TRBV28 to TRBJ1-3, with D unclear. CDR1 is MDHEN, CDR2 SYDVKM, per germline. The length of the CDR3 is 15 residues. The ends were cut back, 5 bases at V and 3 bases at J, with 14 bases in the middle. As DNA, the CDR3 is TGTGCCAGCAGTCCCCTCGGCGGGGTTGGAAACACCATATATTTT. Translating it yields CASSPLGGVGNTIYF.

The chain has TRBV19 and TRBJ2-5, with D possibly TRBD2 on 6 matching bases. The CDR3 extends over 15 amino acids. Germline values: CDR1 LNHDA, CDR2 SQIVND (reference sequence). The V gene lost 5 bases and the J gene lost 3 bases, with 16 bases spanning the gap. This chain's CDR3 is CASSHRRAREETQYF. The CDR3 DNA follows: TGTGCCAGTAGTCATCGGAGGGCCAGGGAAGAGACCCAGTACTTC.

V usage is TRBV7-8 and J usage is TRBJ2-3; the match to TRBD1 covers 10 bases. Germline V lookup: CDR1 SGHVS, CDR2 FQNEAQ. The CDR3 consists of 15 residues. V was pared by 5 bases and J by 6 bases, with 8 bases of the junction left unmatched. CDR3 in amino acids: CASSRQGALTDTQYF. DNA of the CDR3: TGTGCCAGCAGCCGACAGGGGGCGCTTACTGATACGCAGTATTTT.

This clone was seen a handful of times. V usage is TRBV19 and J usage is TRBJ1-1; tentative D call: TRBD1 (5 bases). V gave up 8 bases and J gave up 0 bases, with 10 bases separating them. The germline CDR1 and CDR2 sequences are LNHDA and SQIVND (reference sequence). The length of the CDR3 is 13 residues. CDR3 bases: TGTGCCAGTGGGGGGACCATGAACACTGAAGCTTTCTTT. Translating it yields CASGGTMNTEAFF.

For the CDR3, the DNA is TGTGCCAGCAGCGTGACTAGCGGGAGTCGGGAGACCCAGTACTTC. Its translation: CASSVTSGSRETQYF. The chain recombines TRBV9 with TRBJ2-5; 12 positions agree with TRBD2. V lost 2 bases to trimming and J lost 5 bases; unmatched junction nucleotides: 4. This CDR3 contains 15 residues. Germline V gene data show CDR1 as SGDLS and CDR2 as YYNGEE.

V is TRBV7-2 and J is TRBJ1-5, with D possibly being TRBD1 (5 bases). The CDR3 contains 15 residues. Germline V gene sequence: CDR1 SGHTA, CDR2 FQGNSA. V lost 2 bases and J lost 4, with 12 bases in between. CDR3 in amino acids: CASSLRGILNQPQHF. CDR3 DNA sequence: TGTGCCAGCAGCTTAAGGGGAATCTTGAATCAGCCCCAGCATTTT.

Comment on this clone: Compared with germline, one end of the junction differs, possibly owing to a read error. The CDR3 sequence: CSSRSHGGTEANEKLFF. CDR3 sequence (DNA): TGTTCCAGCAGGAGCCACGGAGGGACAGAAGCCAATGAAAAACTGTTTTTT. The chain uses TRBV7-9 and TRBJ1-4; 7 nucleotides agree with TRBD1. This CDR3 is built from 17 residues. Germline CDR1 is SEHNR and CDR2 is FQNEAQ (reference sequence).

V usage is TRBV29-1 and J usage is TRBJ2-1; possible D gene TRBD2, 6 bases. Trimming stripped 6 bases from V and 1 base from J, with 10 bases between. The CDR3 has 13 residues. Per germline, CDR1 SQVTM and CDR2 ANQGSEA. The CDR3 reads CSVLADSYNEQFF. Written as DNA, the CDR3 is TGCAGCGTCTTAGCGGATTCCTACAATGAGCAGTTCTTC.

V and J are TRBV2 and TRBJ2-5, with D unclear. The ends were cut back, 2 bases at V and 5 bases at J, with 3 bases in the middle. Germline CDR1 and CDR2: SNHLY and FYNNEI. The CDR3 runs to 11 residues. CDR3 residues: CASSEPETQYF. CDR3 in DNA: TGTGCCAGCAGTGAACCGGAGACCCAGTACTTC.

The chain is built from TRBV19 and TRBJ2-2, with 7 bases matching TRBD2. CDR3 length equals 15 residues. Germline lookup yields CDR1 LNHDA and CDR2 SQIVND (reference sequence). V dropped 3 bases and J dropped 3; count of bases not matched to a gene: 4. The CDR3 sequence is CASSMGTTYTGELFF. Here the CDR3 DNA reads TGTGCCAGTAGTATGGGGACTACCTACACCGGGGAGCTGTTTTTT.